The present T cell receptor (beta chain) was sequenced within a study of cytomegalovirus exposure and HLA in healthy donors. Primers for the PCR totalled 60 Vbeta and 13 Jbeta. In the original analysis: In a later analysis, tens of millions of unique TCR beta chains included roughly 11 million shared by two or more donors. The repertoire was sequenced with immunoSEQ multiplex PCR; TCRdb's copy has only in-frame clones and lacks some. Clone size and the V and J calls come from that table; the DNA yielded D and trimming. This sample has hundreds of thousands of clones; around 73% occur once, and the top ten carry 3.8%. Findings and caveats of the study: Cytomegalovirus-associated status was assigned to 150 to 200 TCR beta chains. Judged likely to be a sequencing artifact was a cluster of highly shared sequence variants.

This CDR3 comprises 16 residues. Germline values: CDR1 SGHTA, CDR2 FQGNSA. J lost 3 bases, V lost 5 bases, and 8 bases had no gene match. About this clone: Antigen unknown.

Nominal health characterized the donors when sampled, though unrecorded immune exposures were likely. V gene TRBV7-2 combines with J gene TRBJ2-3; 10 bases align to TRBD1. The sequencing input was PBMCs. The receptor's source is a male donor in good health and CMV-seronegative. The CDR3 here is CASSPRQGAWTDTQYF. The CDR3 DNA sequence: TGTGCCAGCAGCCCCCGACAGGGGGCCTGGACAGATACGCAGTATTTT. Drawing the rest from reference TRBV7-2 and TRBJ2-3, the complete variable domain is GAGVSQSPSNKVTEKGKDVELRCDPISGHTALYWYRQSLGQGLEFLIYFQGNSAPDKSGLPSDRFSAERTGGSVSTLTIQRTQQEDSAVYLCASSPRQGAWTDTQYFGPGTRLTVL.